This T cell receptor beta chain stems from a study of blood T cell repertoires in COVID-19. Germline V lookup: CDR1 MDHEN, CDR2 SYDVKM. V was trimmed by 4 bases and J by 0 bases, leaving 16 bases between them. This CDR3 contains 17 residues. Produced via immunoSEQ multiplex PCR; TCRdb's table is partial and in-frame only. Seen here are around 100,000 clones, roughly nine tenths observed once, and the top ten hold roughly 5%. The chain employs TRBV28 and TRBJ1-5; no reliable D call. The source of this sequence is a man in his fifties or sixties with acute or convalescent COVID-19. The source material was peripheral blood. The DNA of the CDR3 is TGTGCCAGCAGTTCGACCACGTTCCGCGGTAGCAATCAGCCCCAGCATTTT. This encodes CASSSTTFRGSNQPQHF.